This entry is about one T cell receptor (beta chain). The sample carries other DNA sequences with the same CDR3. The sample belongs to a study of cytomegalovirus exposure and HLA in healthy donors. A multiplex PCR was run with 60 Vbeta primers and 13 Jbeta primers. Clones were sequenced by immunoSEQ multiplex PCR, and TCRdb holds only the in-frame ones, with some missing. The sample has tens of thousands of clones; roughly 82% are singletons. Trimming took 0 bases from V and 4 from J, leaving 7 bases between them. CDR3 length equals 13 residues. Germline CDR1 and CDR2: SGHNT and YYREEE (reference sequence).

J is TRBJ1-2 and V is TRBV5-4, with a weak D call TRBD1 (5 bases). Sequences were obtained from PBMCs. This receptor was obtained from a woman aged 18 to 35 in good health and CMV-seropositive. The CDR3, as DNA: TGTGCCAGCAGCTTGGGACAGCTCTATGGCTACACCTTC. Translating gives CASSLGQLYGYTF. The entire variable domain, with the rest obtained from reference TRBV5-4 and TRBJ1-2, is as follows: ETGVTQSPTHLIKTRGQQVTLRCSSQSGHNTVSWYQQALGQGPQFIFQYYREEENGRGNFPPRFSGLQFPNYSSELNVNALELDDSALYLCASSLGQLYGYTFGSGTRLTVV.